The T cell receptor beta chain under discussion was sequenced for a study of type 1 regulatory T cells. Looking at the study overall: T-allo10 is a Tr1-enriched, alloantigen-specific CD4 T cell product made in vitro. Study observations and caveats: Type 1 regulatory T cells had a more restricted TCR repertoire than non-type 1 regulatory T cells.

On this clonotype: Its antigen is as yet unknown.

Germline V lookup: CDR1 GTSNPN, CDR2 SVGIG (reference sequence). Trimming took off 3 bases at V and 3 bases at J, with 15 bases between the two ends. The CDR3 covers 14 residues. TCRdb analysed the reads with MiXCR anew, one entry per CDR3 protein. The profile shows tens of thousands of distinct CDR3 sequences, less than 25% of them singletons. The gene calls are TRBV30 and TRBJ2-7; D is uncertain. The origin of this receptor is a human donor in good health. The material sequenced was cultured type 1 regulatory T (Tr1) cells, either the whole culture or a sorted fraction (not recorded which). The CDR3: CAWRRNPRDYEQYF. The CDR3 coding sequence is TGTGCCTGGAGGCGGAATCCCCGCGACTACGAGCAGTACTTC.